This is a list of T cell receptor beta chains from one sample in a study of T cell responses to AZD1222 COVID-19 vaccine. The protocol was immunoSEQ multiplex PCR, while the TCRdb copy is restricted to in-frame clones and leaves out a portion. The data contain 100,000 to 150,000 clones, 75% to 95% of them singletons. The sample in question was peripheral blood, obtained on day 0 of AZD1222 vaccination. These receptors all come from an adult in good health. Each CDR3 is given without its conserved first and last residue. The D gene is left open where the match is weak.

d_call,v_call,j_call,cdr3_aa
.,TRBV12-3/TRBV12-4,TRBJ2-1,ASSLGGGQF
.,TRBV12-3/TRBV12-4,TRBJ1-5,ASSLARNQPQH
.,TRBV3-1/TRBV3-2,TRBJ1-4,ASSQAMRTGEKLF
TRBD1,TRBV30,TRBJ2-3,AWRGQATDTQY
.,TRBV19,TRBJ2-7,ASSSLAGQPYEQY
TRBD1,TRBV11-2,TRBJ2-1,ASSFDRGTYNEQF
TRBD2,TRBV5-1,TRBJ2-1,ASSLKLAGDGEQF
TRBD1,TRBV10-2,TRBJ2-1,ASSDRTGRRNEQF
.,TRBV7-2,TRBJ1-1,ASSTYLDQRAF
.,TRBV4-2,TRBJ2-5,ASSQLDRTQGETQY
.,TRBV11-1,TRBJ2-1,ASRARGGGNNEQF
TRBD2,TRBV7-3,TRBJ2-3,ASSWGLAGGGADTQY
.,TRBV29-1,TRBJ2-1,SAVWDSYNEQF
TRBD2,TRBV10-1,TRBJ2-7,ASSESGTSGIYEQY
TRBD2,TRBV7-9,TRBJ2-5,ASSLVLAGGPKETQY
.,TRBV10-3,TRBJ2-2,AISESVVLETKTTGELF
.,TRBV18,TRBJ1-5,ASSPGSGGVTSQPQH
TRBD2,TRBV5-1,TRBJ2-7,ASSFYSGAYEQY
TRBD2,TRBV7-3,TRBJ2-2,ASSSGLAGGELF
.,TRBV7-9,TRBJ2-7,ASSLAIGAGTYEQY
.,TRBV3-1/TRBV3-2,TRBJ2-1,ASSQGWGSRNEQF
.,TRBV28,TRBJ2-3,ASSFPSRPDTQY
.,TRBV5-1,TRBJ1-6,ASSRGGVDSPLH
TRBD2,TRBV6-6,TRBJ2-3,ASSLLAGGSTDTQY
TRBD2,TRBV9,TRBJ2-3,ASSSKGTSGFGTDTQY